The 12 T cell receptor beta chains presented below share a single source sample, sequenced in a study of robustness of blood B and T cell sequencing. mRNA, not genomic DNA, served as the source for TCR beta repertoires. A 5' template-switch oligo added a universal priming site during cDNA synthesis. A 12-nucleotide random UMI in the template-switch oligo labeled every cDNA molecule. From the PCR reads, TCRdb called clonotypes with MiXCR, one entry per CDR3 protein. The repertoire consists of a few thousand distinct CDR3 sequences, with about 54% occurring once and the leading ten covering roughly 25%. The sequencing sample was made of peripheral blood. The source of these receptors is a human donor in good health.

This clonotype was recorded a few times. The CDR3 sequence is CASSSTLGTPNQPQHF. In nucleotides, the CDR3 is TGTGCCAGCAGCTCCACCCTAGGGACCCCCAATCAGCCCCAGCATTTT. The V and J genes are TRBV7-9 and TRBJ1-5, with D perhaps TRBD1 (5 bases). From germline, CDR1 is SEHNR and CDR2 FQNEAQ (reference sequence). The germline V and J ends were trimmed by 4 bases and 3 bases, with 16 bases remaining between them. This CDR3 is built from 16 residues.

The V gene is TRBV12-3 or TRBV12-4, the J gene TRBJ2-6, with D perhaps TRBD2 (7 bases). V lost 3 bases and J 0 bases, leaving 15 bases between the germline ends. CDR3 length equals 18 residues. CDR3 in DNA: TGTGCCAGCAGTTTCAGCGGGACACTTGTCTCTGGGGCCAACGTCCTGACTTTC. Translated, it gives CASSFSGTLVSGANVLTF.

The J gene is TRBJ1-1, the V gene TRBV30, with D maybe TRBD1 (5 bases). From germline, CDR1 is GTSNPN and CDR2 SVGIG (reference sequence). V was pared by 3 bases and J by 2 bases, with 13 bases between. This CDR3 region has 14 residues. The CDR3 DNA follows: TGTGCCTGGAGAATCAGGGATAGAAACACTGAAGCTTTCTTT. It yields the protein CAWRIRDRNTEAFF.

This clonotype is medium-sized in the sample. The chain uses TRBV30 and TRBJ1-2; D ambiguous. The germline V and J ends were trimmed by 0 bases and 7 bases, with 9 bases remaining between them. This CDR3 is 12 amino acids long. Germline V CDR1 and CDR2: GTSNPN, SVGIG (reference sequence). DNA of the CDR3: TGTGCCTGGAGTGTGGCCGGGAGTGGCTACACCTTC. Translated: CAWSVAGSGYTF.

This clonotype turned up a few times. The rearrangement uses TRBV28 and TRBJ1-6, with a possible D match to TRBD1 (5 bases). Trimming left V 6 bases short and J 1 base short, with 16 bases between. The CDR3 sequence is 17 residues long. Germline V gives CDR1 MDHEN, CDR2 SYDVKM. CDR3 protein: CASRMGGGASYNSPLHF. As DNA, the CDR3 is TGTGCCAGCAGGATGGGGGGTGGTGCATCCTATAATTCACCCCTCCACTTT.

In this sample, this clonotype turned up a few times. The chain carries TRBV29-1 and TRBJ1-2; D gene uncertain. The CDR3 covers 14 residues. The ends were cut back, 6 bases at V and 8 bases at J, with 22 bases in the middle. From germline, CDR1 is SQVTM and CDR2 ANQGSEA. The CDR3: CSVATRASVVGYTF. As DNA, the CDR3 is TGCAGCGTCGCAACCCGGGCCTCAGTGGTAGGCTACACCTTC.

This clonotype was seen more than once but under ten times. This sequence joins TRBV12-3 or TRBV12-4 and TRBJ2-7, with a weak D call TRBD1 (5 bases). The CDR3 runs to 11 residues. The V end was cut by 8 bases, the J end by 5 bases, with 10 bases between. The CDR3 sequence is CASQGHDEQYF. The CDR3 nucleotides are TGTGCCAGCCAGGGTCACGACGAGCAGTACTTC.

There are a few counts of this clonotype. This chain uses TRBV13 with TRBJ2-7; D is uncertain. The CDR3 covers 13 residues. V was cut by 5 bases and J by 3 bases, with 11 bases left in between. Germline-derived CDR1 and CDR2 are PRHDT and FYEKMQ (reference sequence). CDR3 residues: CASSRGQDYEQYF. The CDR3 coding sequence is TGTGCCAGCAGCCGTGGCCAAGACTACGAGCAGTACTTC. Full variable domain (missing parts from reference TRBV13 and TRBJ2-7): AAGVIQSPRHLIKEKRETATLKCYPIPRHDTVYWYQQGPGQDPQFLISFYEKMQSDKGSIPDRFSAQQFSDYHSELNMSSLELGDSALYFCASSRGQDYEQYFGPGTRLTVT.

The CDR3 protein is CSVEGGDSNYGYTF. The DNA of the CDR3 is TGCAGCGTTGAAGGGGGGGACAGCAACTATGGCTACACCTTC. The V gene is TRBV29-1, the J gene TRBJ1-2, with 7 positions matching TRBD1. From germline, CDR1 is SQVTM and CDR2 ANQGSEA. There are 14 residues in the CDR3. V shed 1 base and J 2 bases; nucleotides not matched to a gene: 4.

This clonotype occurred once. V usage is TRBV30 and J usage is TRBJ2-7; D remains unclear. The CDR3 is made up of 13 amino acids. CDR1 GTSNPN and CDR2 SVGIG come from the germline V gene (reference sequence). V lost 1 base to trimming and J lost 2 bases, with 9 bases between them. This CDR3 is CAWSGAVPYEQYF. CDR3 nucleotide sequence: TGTGCCTGGAGTGGGGCGGTTCCCTACGAGCAGTACTTC.

This sequence joins TRBV12-5 and TRBJ1-5, with 8 bases that match TRBD1. The ends lost 6 bases at V and 1 base at J; junction bases unmatched: 5. Germline lookup yields CDR1 LGHNT and CDR2 FRNRAP. This CDR3 contains 15 residues. CDR3 sequence (DNA): TGTGCTAGTGGCCAGGACAGGGCCAGCAATCAGCCCCAGCATTTT. Encoded protein: CASGQDRASNQPQHF.

A few counts support this clonotype. The V call is TRBV14, the J call TRBJ2-1; 8 bases fit TRBD2. Trimming took 7 bases from V and 4 from J; bases not matched to a gene: 12. The CDR3 length is 16 residues. Germline V gives CDR1 SGHDN, CDR2 FVKESK. The CDR3 bases are TGTGCCAGCACCCCCAGTCCGGGACTAGAGTACAATGAGCAGTTCTTC. Translating gives CASTPSPGLEYNEQFF. Looking up the rest from reference TRBV14 and TRBJ2-1 gives the full variable domain: EAGVTQFPSHSVIEKGQTVTLRCDPISGHDNLYWYRRVMGKEIKFLLHFVKESKQDESGMPNNRFLAERTGGTYSTLKVQPAELEDSGVYFCASTPSPGLEYNEQFFGPGTRLTVL.